This T cell receptor (beta chain) was recovered during a study of CD8+CD57+ T cells in acquired aplastic anemia. As for the study in general: DNA per sorted CD4+ or CD8+ sample ranged roughly 0.17 to 27.4 ug, averaging around 3.2 ug. Overall study results and limits: Overlap between patients and controls comprised about 30 CD8+ CDR3 sequences. Patients and healthy controls showed no significant CD8+ Simpson's diversity difference.

Whoever was chosen for sequencing had shown CD8+CD57+ cell expansion by flow cytometry. Looked up from germline, CDR1 is SGHRS and CDR2 is YFSETQ. Losses at the gene ends were 4 bases for V and 3 bases for J; bases not matched to a gene: 8. The CDR3 is made up of 15 amino acids. In the case of this clonotype: What it binds is not known.

Template material for TCR beta VDJ and CDR3 profiling consisted of genomic DNA. TCRdb processed the reads anew with MiXCR; each CDR3 protein has one entry. The profile shows 450,000 to 550,000 distinct CDR3 sequences, about a third of them singletons. The TCR originated in a human donor with aplastic anemia. The sequencing input was sorted CD4+, CD8+, or CD8+CD57+ T cells (not recorded which) from PBMCs. The chain employs TRBV5-1 and TRBJ1-1; TRBD1 agrees at 8 bases. CDR3 amino acids: CASSTETGVDTEAFF. CDR3 DNA sequence: TGCGCCAGCAGCACGGAGACAGGGGTCGACACTGAAGCTTTCTTT. Filled out from reference TRBV5-1 and TRBJ1-1, the complete variable domain reads KAGVTQTPRYLIKTRGQQVTLSCSPISGHRSVSWYQQTPGQGLQFLFEYFSETQRNKGNFPGRFSGRQFSNSRSEMNVSTLELGDSALYLCASSTETGVDTEAFFGQGTRLTVV.